This entry features one T cell receptor (beta chain) sequence. Antigen: not known. UMIs with a 6-nucleotide sample barcode were added by template switching. Two nested PCRs, of 16 and 9 cycles, processed TCRalpha and TCRbeta cDNA. TCRdb reworked the 5' RACE reads into one entry per CDR3 protein, no DNA. The sample table includes about 380,000 distinct CDR3 sequences. The data stem from a study of monozygotic twins with inflammatory bowel disease. Study-level findings and limits: Concordance status among twins (concordant versus discordant) showed no link to repertoire similarity, possibly from limited power.

This receptor was taken from a human donor with ulcerative colitis or Crohn's disease, or a healthy co-twin of an affected twin (not recorded which). Sequencing was performed on blood.

The CDR3 loop reads CSALNTGKNTEAFF. The J gene is TRBJ1-1, the V gene TRBV20-1; the D call of TRBD1 rests on TCRdb alone, since no DNA is present to check it. This CDR3 spans 14 amino acids. Germline CDR1 and CDR2: DFQATT and SNEGSKA (reference sequence).